Included here is one T cell receptor beta chain sequence, with context. As originally analysed: How many nucleated cells were present was estimated from reference gene primer amplification. Sequenced by immunoSEQ multiplex PCR; TCRdb stores in-frame clones only, minus some. The V and J calls and clone size are taken from that table; D and trimming were inferred from the DNA. The sample contains 52,000 or so clones, about nine tenths of which appear only once. The source of the sample is a study of blood T cell repertoires in COVID-19. For the study at large: Acute and convalescent COVID-19 samples came from the United States, Italy and Spain. T cells, B-cell-depleted T cells, or PBMCs supplied cDNA or gDNA.

Sequences were obtained from peripheral blood. The sequence derives from an elderly man with acute or convalescent COVID-19.

The CDR3 nucleotides read TGTGCTAGTGGTCCCAACGGGACAGCCACCGGGGAGCTGTTTTTT. Translating it yields CASGPNGTATGELFF. V gene TRBV12-5 combines with J gene TRBJ2-2; 7 bases align to TRBD1. V dropped 5 bases and J dropped 4; count of bases not matched to a gene: 7. Germline V CDR1 and CDR2: LGHNT, FRNRAP. The length of the CDR3 is 15 residues.